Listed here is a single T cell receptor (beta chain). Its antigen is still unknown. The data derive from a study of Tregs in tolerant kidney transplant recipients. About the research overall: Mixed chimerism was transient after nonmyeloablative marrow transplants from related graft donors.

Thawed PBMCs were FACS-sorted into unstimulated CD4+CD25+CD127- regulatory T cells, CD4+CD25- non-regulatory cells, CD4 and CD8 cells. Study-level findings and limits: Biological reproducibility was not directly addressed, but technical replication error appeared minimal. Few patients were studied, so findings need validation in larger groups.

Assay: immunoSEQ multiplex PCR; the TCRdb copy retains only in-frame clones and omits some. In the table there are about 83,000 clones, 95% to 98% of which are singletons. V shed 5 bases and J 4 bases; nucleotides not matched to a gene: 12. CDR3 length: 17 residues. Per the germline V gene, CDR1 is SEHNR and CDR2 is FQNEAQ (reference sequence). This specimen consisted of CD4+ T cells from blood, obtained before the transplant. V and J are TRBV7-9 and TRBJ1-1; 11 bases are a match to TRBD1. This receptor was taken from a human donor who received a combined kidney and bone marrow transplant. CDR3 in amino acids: CASSRGVGQGAITEAFF. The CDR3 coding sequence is TGTGCCAGCAGCAGGGGGGTAGGACAGGGGGCGATCACTGAAGCTTTCTTT.